This entry concerns a single TCR beta chain. At the DNA level, this CDR3 is encoded by other sequences in the same sample as well. This record comes from a study of blood T cell repertoires in COVID-19. As originally analysed: Reference gene primer amplification in the assay estimated nucleated cell counts. Some clones are missing from TCRdb's copy, which holds only in-frame ones; the method was immunoSEQ multiplex PCR. V and J calls and clone size are given by that table; D and trimming were obtained from the DNA. The table records about 97,000 clones, 91% of them present only once. Looked up from germline, CDR1 is MDHEN and CDR2 is SYDVKM. With 2 bases clipped from V and 1 base from J, the junction kept 1 base outside the gene matches. This CDR3 has 15 residues.

This chain links TRBV28 with TRBJ1-5; 8 bases align to TRBD1. This clonotype was sampled from a man aged 50 or older with acute or convalescent COVID-19. The source material was peripheral blood. The DNA for the CDR3 is TGTGCCAGCAGTTTACAGGGGGCGAGCAATCAGCCCCAGCATTTT. Translated, it gives CASSLQGASNQPQHF.